These 10 T cell receptor beta chains originate from one sample sequenced in a study of blood T cell repertoires in COVID-19. Profiling relied on immunoSEQ multiplex PCR, and the TCRdb table lists in-frame clones only, not all of them. The table shows about 98,000 clones, with roughly 82% occurring only once. Sequenced sample: peripheral blood. The source of these receptors is a man between 65 and 85 years old with active or convalescent COVID-19.

J is TRBJ1-4 and V is TRBV29-1; D perhaps matches TRBD1 (6 bases). Trimming cost V 6 bases and J 6 bases, with 14 bases left between them. The CDR3 runs 13 residues. The germline V gene encodes CDR1 SQVTM and CDR2 ANQGSEA. The CDR3 sequence: CSVAQGGDEKLFF. The CDR3 region has the DNA TGCAGCGTGGCACAGGGAGGGGATGAAAAACTGTTTTTT.

The gene calls are TRBV7-2 and TRBJ1-2; D gene ambiguous. The CDR3 totals 13 residues. The V gene lost 7 bases and the J gene lost 4 bases, with 13 bases spanning the gap. CDR1 SGHTA and CDR2 FQGNSA come from the germline V gene. CDR3 coding DNA: TGTGCCAGCAACCTCCGGGGAATCTATGGCTACACCTTC. This codes for CASNLRGIYGYTF.

V is TRBV19 and J is TRBJ1-5, with 8 positions matching TRBD1. CDR3 length: 13 residues. Trimming cost V 7 bases and J 7 bases; bases outside gene matches: 6. The V gene's germline CDR1 is LNHDA and CDR2 SQIVND (reference sequence). The CDR3 reads CASTPGGGQPQHF. The DNA for the CDR3 is TGTGCCAGTACCCCAGGGGGCGGGCAGCCCCAGCATTTT. Using reference TRBV19 and TRBJ1-5 for the parts outside the CDR3, the full variable domain is DGGITQSPKYLFRKEGQNVTLSCEQNLNHDAMYWYRQDPGQGLRLIYYSQIVNDFQKGDIAEGYSVSREKKESFPLTVTSAQKNPTAFYLCASTPGGGQPQHFGDGTRLSIL.

CDR3 sequence (DNA): TGTGCCAGCAGTTACGCCGGAGAAGGCCAGAACACTGAAGCTTTCTTT. This encodes CASSYAGEGQNTEAFF. The J gene is TRBJ1-1, the V gene TRBV6-5; no clear D. From germline, CDR1 is MNHEY and CDR2 SVGAGI. The length of the CDR3 is 16 residues. V lost 2 bases and J 1 base, leaving 14 bases between the germline ends.

The V gene is TRBV28, the J gene TRBJ1-5; weak D call: TRBD1 (6 bases). Between the trimmed V and J ends, which lost 2 bases and 5 bases, there was a span of 13 bases. The CDR3 extends over 15 amino acids. Germline V CDR1 and CDR2: MDHEN, SYDVKM. The CDR3 DNA is TGTGCCAGCAGTTTAAGCGGCAGGGGCCATCAGCCCCAGCATTTT. This encodes CASSLSGRGHQPQHF.

V usage is TRBV5-1 and J usage is TRBJ2-3, with 12 bases aligning to TRBD1. The CDR3 extends over 15 amino acids. CDR1 is SGHRS, CDR2 YFSETQ, per germline. Losses at the gene ends were 4 bases for V and 4 bases for J; bases not matched to a gene: 4. The CDR3 sequence is CASSVGTGGPDTQYF. DNA for the CDR3: TGCGCCAGCAGCGTTGGGACAGGGGGCCCAGATACGCAGTATTTT.

The V gene is TRBV4-1, the J gene TRBJ1-4; no firm D call. The CDR3 contains 14 residues. In germline, CDR1 is MGHRA, CDR2 YSYEKL. The V end was cut by 1 base, the J end by 7 bases, with 10 bases between. DNA of the CDR3: TGCGCCAGCAGCCAAGGGCAGGAGGCTGAAAAACTGTTTTTT. This encodes CASSQGQEAEKLFF.

This chain joins TRBV5-1 and TRBJ2-5; weak D call: TRBD2 (6 bases). Germline V CDR1 and CDR2: SGHRS, YFSETQ. The length of the CDR3 is 13 residues. V was trimmed by 6 bases and J by 1 base, leaving 10 bases between them. DNA of the CDR3: TGCGCCAGCACCCCCGGGGGCCAAGAGACCCAGTACTTC. Amino acids: CASTPGGQETQYF.

The V gene is TRBV27, the J gene TRBJ2-3; the match to TRBD2 covers 8 bases. This CDR3 spans 15 amino acids. Trimming took 6 bases from V and 1 from J; bases not matched to a gene: 6. Germline V gene lookup returns CDR1 MNHEY and CDR2 SMNVEV (reference sequence). For the CDR3, the DNA is TGTGCCAGCAGCCAAAGCGGGGGCGGCACAGATACGCAGTATTTT. It codes for CASSQSGGGTDTQYF.

This chain links TRBV12-3 or TRBV12-4 with TRBJ1-6, with D tentatively TRBD1 (6 bases). V lost 6 bases and J lost 9, with 12 bases in between. This CDR3 has 13 residues. The DNA for the CDR3 is TGTGCCAGCAGCCGGACAGTGACTTCACCCCTCCACTTT. Translating gives CASSRTVTSPLHF.